This T cell receptor (beta chain) was sequenced in a study of blood T cell repertoires in COVID-19. Study context: The samples span acute and convalescent COVID-19 from the United States, Italy and Spain. The analysed material was cDNA or gDNA that came from T cells, B-cell-depleted T cells, or PBMCs.

Between the trimmed V and J ends, which lost 4 bases and 0 bases, there was a span of 15 bases. Looked up from germline, CDR1 is SNHLY and CDR2 is FYNNEI. This CDR3 comprises 17 residues. In the authors' methods: Amplification of reference gene primers provided the estimated nucleated cell counts. TCRdb's copy holds only in-frame clones and misses some; the assay was immunoSEQ multiplex PCR. From that table come the V and J calls and clone size; the DNA was used to work out D and trimming. The table has 200,000 to 300,000 clones, 65% to 90% seen once. Sequenced material: peripheral blood. This TCR was sampled from a man aged 30 to 45 with active or convalescent COVID-19. This chain joins TRBV2 and TRBJ1-4; a possible D gene is TRBD1 (5 bases). CDR3 loop: CASSATGDDSTNEKLFF. The CDR3 DNA is TGTGCCAGCAGTGCAACAGGAGACGACTCAACTAATGAAAAACTGTTTTTT.